Below, one T cell receptor beta chain is given with its context. Its antigen is still unknown. The data are from a study of shared clonotypes between healthy human individuals. Looking at the study overall: Per-donor plates numbered three CD4 naive, three CD4 memory, two CD8 naive and one CD8 memory.

Germline V lookup: CDR1 SQVTM, CDR2 ANQGSEA. This CDR3 is built from 14 residues. Trimming took off 0 bases at V and 5 bases at J, with 12 bases between the two ends. Sorted subsets were amplified in replicate PCRs using 200 ng DNA, approximately 30,000 T cell genomes. Profiled with immunoSEQ multiplex PCR; TCRdb holds only in-frame clones, not every one. Of more than 2 million clones listed, roughly 94% are singletons. Study results and caveats: Naive CD4 clonotype sharing across a handful of donors was around 5.5%.

CD45RO-negative, CCR7-positively selected cells formed the naive CD8 fraction, excluding terminally differentiated effector memory CD45RA+ cells. Caucasian adults residing in Nashville, Tennessee made up all the donors. Sequencing was performed on naive CD8+ T cells sorted from blood. The V and J genes are TRBV29-1 and TRBJ2-3; TRBD2 might be the D (7 bases). This receptor was identified in a man aged 18 to 29 in good health. The CDR3 protein is CSVEDWGGEDTQYF. The CDR3 nucleotides are TGCAGCGTTGAAGATTGGGGGGGCGAAGATACGCAGTATTTT.